A single TCR beta chain is shown here with its context. The data derive from a study of blood T cell repertoires in COVID-19. V dropped 5 bases and J dropped 0 bases, with 7 bases sitting between them. There are 13 residues in the CDR3. CDR1 is SGHTA and CDR2 is FQGTGA in the germline V gene. Under the authors' procedure: Estimated nucleated cell counts came from reference gene primer amplification. Sequencing was performed with immunoSEQ multiplex PCR; in TCRdb, only in-frame clones are kept and a portion is missing. The DNA was the basis for D and trimming; V, J and clone size are from that table. Of about 220,000 clones in the sample, 82% were seen once.

This TCR was sampled from a woman in her sixties or seventies who had recovered from COVID-19. Sequencing used PBMCs or T cells enriched from blood (not recorded which). The rearrangement joins TRBV7-3 to TRBJ2-5; D is undetermined. This chain's CDR3 is CASSPPNQETQYF. Here the CDR3 DNA reads TGTGCCAGCAGCCCCCCAAACCAAGAGACCCAGTACTTC.